The clone carrying this TCR beta chain was counted a single time. Its antigen is undetermined. This may stem from a read error, because a much larger clone lies one nucleotide away. These data come from a study of neoadjuvant anti-PD-1 for oral cavity cancer. Across the whole study: Nivolumab at 3 mg/kg was mostly given biweekly, three to four doses, pre-surgery. Overall study findings and caveats: TCR analyses covered only a few patients per response group.

Trimming took off 5 bases at V and 5 bases at J, with 9 bases between the two ends. CDR1 and CDR2 from the germline V gene are SGHTA and FQGNSA. The CDR3 runs 12 residues. Analysis of PBMCs was direct, with no culture step. Profiled with immunoSEQ multiplex PCR; TCRdb holds only in-frame clones, not every one. The data show tens of thousands of clones, with roughly 80% seen just once and 2% to 3% held by the top ten. The clonotype originates from a person aged 35-79 years with oral cavity squamous cell carcinoma. The starting material was PBMCs, obtained before nivolumab (anti-PD-1) treatment. The gene calls are TRBV7-2 and TRBJ1-1; D is unresolved. CDR3 DNA: TGTGCCAGCAGCCTGGAACGAACTGAAGCTTTCTTT. Amino acids: CASSLERTEAFF.